This T cell receptor beta chain came from a study of blood T cells in healthy people across ages. At the level of the study: Through template switching, about one barcoded beta molecule was captured per two T cells, as measured in model experiments. Study outcomes and limitations: Getting older went along with TCR beta diversity per million T cells dropping roughly linearly. Shifts in expanded clonotypes may have been confounded by donor CMV status, which was unknown.

Using a J-beta primer mix together with a sample-barcoded 5' primer, a second PCR was run for roughly 7 to 12 cycles. TCRdb independently ran MiXCR on the 5' RACE reads; one entry per CDR3 protein. Here the sample spans hundreds of thousands of distinct CDR3 sequences, approximately 59% being singletons. Germline V gene lookup returns CDR1 LNHDA and CDR2 SQIVND (reference sequence). This CDR3 is 15 amino acids long. With respect to this clonotype: Antigen unknown.

Sequencing was done on a sample of blood. The origin of this receptor is a man in his thirties or forties in good health. The chain couples TRBV19 to TRBJ2-5; D ambiguous. The CDR3 region has the DNA TGTGACCCTTCCAACCGAAGGAGCCTACAAGAGACCCAGTACTTC. Protein: CDPSNRRSLQETQYF.